This TCR beta chain appears in the sequencing data of a study of technical replicates of blood from a few donors. Trimming took 0 bases from V and 4 from J, leaving 13 bases between them. The CDR3 loop spans 16 amino acids. Germline CDR1 SGHRS, CDR2 YFSETQ. Method: immunoSEQ multiplex PCR; TCRdb's copy keeps in-frame clones and lacks some. This sample has 50,000 to 75,000 clones, with 90% to 95% found just once. The sequenced material came from PBMCs. The clonotype originates from a human donor in good health. Some clones in this sample may be carry-over from other donors' samples. The chain combines TRBV5-1 with TRBJ2-2; D may be TRBD1 (5 bases). CDR3 protein: CASSLVGRAGTGELFF. The CDR3 nucleotides read TGCGCCAGCAGCTTGGTAGGCAGGGCAGGCACCGGGGAGCTGTTTTTT.